A single sample gave rise to the 5 T cell receptor beta chains below, sequenced in a study of shared clonotypes between healthy human individuals. Profiling relied on immunoSEQ multiplex PCR, and the TCRdb table lists in-frame clones only, not all of them. The sample lists about 2 million clones; 85% to 95% were seen once. Cells designated naive CD8 were CD45RO-negative and were positively selected for CCR7, with terminally differentiated effector memory CD45RA+ cells excluded. Sequencing was performed on naive CD8+ T cells sorted from blood. These receptors were taken from a young man in good health.

The chain links TRBV11-2 to TRBJ2-1; 11 nucleotides agree with TRBD2. This CDR3 is 17 amino acids long. In germline, CDR1 is SGHAT, CDR2 FQNNGV. The ends lost 7 bases at V and 2 bases at J; junction bases unmatched: 10. The CDR3 loop is CASTLLAGVPTYNEQFF. The CDR3, as DNA: TGTGCCAGCACCCTACTAGCGGGGGTACCGACCTACAATGAGCAGTTCTTC.

V is TRBV5-1 and J is TRBJ1-1; 10 positions agree with TRBD1. J gave up 0 bases and V 3 bases, and 2 bases lay outside the gene matches. The germline V gene encodes CDR1 SGHRS and CDR2 YFSETQ. This CDR3 spans 15 amino acids. In DNA, the CDR3 is TGCGCCAGCAGCTCGGACAGGGGGGTGAACACTGAAGCTTTCTTT. Translated, it gives CASSSDRGVNTEAFF.

The count of this clone is one. CDR3 coding DNA: TGTGCCAGCAGCCAATTCGGGGAAGGAGATGGCTACACCTTC. Translated, it gives CASSQFGEGDGYTF. The rearrangement uses TRBV16 and TRBJ1-2; D is unresolved. Germline loops: CDR1 KGHSY, CDR2 FQNENV. The CDR3 spans 14 residues. Trimming took 1 base from V and 6 from J, leaving 12 bases between them.

The chain is built from TRBV7-2 and TRBJ1-1, with TRBD1 identical over 8 bases. The germline V gene has CDR1 SGHTA and CDR2 FQGNSA. The CDR3 covers 14 residues. After removal of 5 bases from V and 11 bases from J, the junction contained 13 bases not matched to a gene. The CDR3: CASSPRNRGAGAFF. The CDR3 DNA sequence: TGTGCCAGCAGCCCCCGCAACAGGGGGGCAGGGGCTTTCTTT.

V and J are TRBV11-2 and TRBJ2-1; TRBD2 aligns across 13 bases. The CDR3 is made up of 17 amino acids. V lost 6 bases, J lost 8 bases, and 13 bases stayed unmatched. Germline assignment: CDR1 SGHAT and CDR2 FQNNGV. CDR3 coding DNA: TGTGCCAGCAGGTTTGGACTAGCGGGAGACTTAAGCGATGAGCAGTTCTTC. Translated: CASRFGLAGDLSDEQFF. Combining the CDR3 with reference TRBV11-2 and TRBJ2-1 gives the whole variable domain EAGVAQSPRYKIIEKRQSVAFWCNPISGHATLYWYQQILGQGPKLLIQFQNNGVVDDSQLPKDRFSAERLKGVDSTLKIQPAKLEDSAVYLCASRFGLAGDLSDEQFFGPGTRLTVL.